The T cell receptor (beta chain) described here comes from a study of blood T cells in healthy people across ages. Worth noting for this clonotype: One junction end does not reproduce the germline sequence, and a read error may be involved.

The CDR3 is 13 amino acids. The V gene's germline CDR1 is SGHAT and CDR2 FQNNGV. Through a sample-barcoded 5' primer and a J-beta primer mix, a second PCR was run for 7 to 11 cycles. A 12-random-nucleotide template-switch adaptor tagged each cDNA molecule. Via MiXCR, TCRdb re-called the 5' RACE reads, giving one row per CDR3 protein. The data show 1.5 million to 2 million distinct CDR3 sequences, 28% seen once. Sample: blood. The chain employs TRBV11-2 and TRBJ2-1, with a weak D call TRBD2 (5 bases). The TCR comes from a woman in her thirties in good health. The CDR3 DNA reads TGTGCCAGGAGCTTAGAAACCGGGGATGAGCAGTTCTTC. Protein sequence: CARSLETGDEQFF.